This T cell receptor (beta chain) was captured in a study of cytomegalovirus exposure and HLA in healthy donors. Study-level information: For the approximately 410 genotyped donors, 75% to 90% fell within the Caucasian-associated ancestry cluster.

Worth noting for this clone: Its antigen is still unknown.

J was trimmed by 10 bases and V by 7 bases; bases with no gene match: 10. The CDR3 contains 13 residues. Germline V gene lookup returns CDR1 SQVTM and CDR2 ANQGSEA. Findings of the study overall: Per a prior analysis, the majority of TCR beta V segments were productive roughly 87% or roughly 30% of the time.

Among the donors, all were healthy bone marrow donors. Donors sampled were nominally healthy, though unrecorded immune exposures were likely. Primers included in the PCR were 60 Vbeta and 13 Jbeta primers. Using immunoSEQ multiplex PCR, the repertoire was profiled, and TCRdb retains in-frame clones only, with some absent. The sample has 130,000 or so clones, around 80% seen once; the top ten hold 3.2%. The sequence came from a man between 18 and 29 years old in good health and CMV-seropositive. The rearrangement links TRBV29-1 to TRBJ1-6; 7 bases fit TRBD1. Source material: PBMCs. This CDR3 reads CSATGTEGSPLHF. CDR3 in DNA: TGCAGCGCTACCGGGACAGAGGGGTCACCCCTCCACTTT.